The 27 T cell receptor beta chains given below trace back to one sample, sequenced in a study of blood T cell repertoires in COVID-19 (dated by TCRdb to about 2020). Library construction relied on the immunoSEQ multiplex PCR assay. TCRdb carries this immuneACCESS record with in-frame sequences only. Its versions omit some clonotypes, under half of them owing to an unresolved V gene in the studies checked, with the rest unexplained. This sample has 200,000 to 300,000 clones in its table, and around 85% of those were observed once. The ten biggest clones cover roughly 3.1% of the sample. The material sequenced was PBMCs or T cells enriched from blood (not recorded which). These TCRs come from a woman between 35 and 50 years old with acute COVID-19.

CDR3 nucleotides: TGTGCCACCAGCACCAGACTTGGAAACACCATATATTTT. Its protein is CATSTRLGNTIYF. This chain joins TRBV15 and TRBJ1-3; D is unclear. CDR3 length: 13 amino acids. Germline V CDR1 and CDR2: LNHNV, YYDKDF (reference sequence). V was pared by 4 bases and J by 3 bases, with 7 bases between.

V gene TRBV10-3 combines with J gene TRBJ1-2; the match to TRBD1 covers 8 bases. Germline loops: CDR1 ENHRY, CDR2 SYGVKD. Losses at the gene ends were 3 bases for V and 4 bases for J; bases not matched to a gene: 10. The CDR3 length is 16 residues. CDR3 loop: CAISDSRTGSRYGYTF. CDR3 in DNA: TGTGCCATCAGTGATTCCCGGACAGGGAGCCGCTATGGCTACACCTTC.

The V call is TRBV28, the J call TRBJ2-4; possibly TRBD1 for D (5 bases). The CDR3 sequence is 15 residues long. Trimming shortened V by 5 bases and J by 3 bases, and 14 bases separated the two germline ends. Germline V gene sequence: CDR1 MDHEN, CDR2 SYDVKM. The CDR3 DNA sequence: TGTGCCAGCAGTCCCCAGGGTTTCGGCAAAAACATTCAGTACTTC. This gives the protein CASSPQGFGKNIQYF.

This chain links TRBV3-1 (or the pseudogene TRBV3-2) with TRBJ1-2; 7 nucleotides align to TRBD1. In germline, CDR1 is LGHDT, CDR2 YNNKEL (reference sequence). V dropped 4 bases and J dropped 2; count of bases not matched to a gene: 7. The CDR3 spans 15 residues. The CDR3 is CASSPDREVNYGYTF. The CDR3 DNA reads TGTGCCAGCAGCCCCGACAGGGAAGTAAACTATGGCTACACCTTC.

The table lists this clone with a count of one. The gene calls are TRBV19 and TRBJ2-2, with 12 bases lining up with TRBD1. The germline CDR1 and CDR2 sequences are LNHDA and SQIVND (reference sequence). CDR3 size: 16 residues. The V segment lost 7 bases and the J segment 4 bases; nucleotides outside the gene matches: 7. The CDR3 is CASMGGQGAVTGELFF. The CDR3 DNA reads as TGTGCCAGTATGGGGGGACAGGGGGCAGTCACCGGGGAGCTGTTTTTT. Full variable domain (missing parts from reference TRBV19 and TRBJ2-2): DGGITQSPKYLFRKEGQNVTLSCEQNLNHDAMYWYRQDPGQGLRLIYYSQIVNDFQKGDIAEGYSVSREKKESFPLTVTSAQKNPTAFYLCASMGGQGAVTGELFFGEGSRLTVL.

The DNA of the CDR3 is TGCAGCGTCCTATTCCCGGGACAGGGTGACTACACCTTC. It encodes CSVLFPGQGDYTF. V and J are TRBV29-1 and TRBJ1-2; 9 bases are shared with TRBD1. The ends lost 6 bases at V and 10 bases at J; junction bases unmatched: 12. Germline CDR1 is SQVTM and CDR2 is ANQGSEA. The CDR3 extends over 13 amino acids.

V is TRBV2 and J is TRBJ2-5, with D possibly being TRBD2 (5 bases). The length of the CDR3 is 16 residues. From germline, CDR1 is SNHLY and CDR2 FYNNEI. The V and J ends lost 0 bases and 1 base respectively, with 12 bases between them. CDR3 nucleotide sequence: TGTGCCAGCAGTGAAGCGTTTGGGCTAGCCCAAGAGACCCAGTACTTC. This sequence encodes CASSEAFGLAQETQYF.

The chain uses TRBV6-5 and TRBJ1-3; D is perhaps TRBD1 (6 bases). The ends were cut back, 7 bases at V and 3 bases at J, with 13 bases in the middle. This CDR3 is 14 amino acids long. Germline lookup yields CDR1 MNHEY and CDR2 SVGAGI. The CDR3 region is CASKGTIFGNTIYF. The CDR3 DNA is TGTGCCAGCAAAGGGACAATATTTGGAAACACCATATATTTT.

CDR3 sequence reads: CASSRGTVRDYGYTF. DNA for the CDR3: TGCGCCAGCAGCCGAGGGACAGTTCGGGACTATGGCTACACCTTC. This chain uses TRBV4-1 with TRBJ1-2, with TRBD1 matching over 7 bases. Germline values: CDR1 MGHRA, CDR2 YSYEKL. The CDR3 has 15 amino acids. The V and J ends lost 4 bases and 3 bases, in that order; junction bases with no gene match: 8.

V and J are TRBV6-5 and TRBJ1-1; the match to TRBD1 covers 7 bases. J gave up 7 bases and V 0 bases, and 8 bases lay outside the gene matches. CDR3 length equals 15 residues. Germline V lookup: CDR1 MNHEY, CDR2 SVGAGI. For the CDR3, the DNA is TGTGCCAGCAGTTACTCGATTAGGAGGGACAGTGAAGCTTTCTTT. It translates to CASSYSIRRDSEAFF.

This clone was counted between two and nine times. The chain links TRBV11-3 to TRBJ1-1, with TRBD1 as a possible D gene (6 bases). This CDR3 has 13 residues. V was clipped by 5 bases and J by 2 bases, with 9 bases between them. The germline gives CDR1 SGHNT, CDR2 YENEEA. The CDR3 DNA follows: TGTGCCAGCAGCATGACAGGAAACACTGAAGCTTTCTTT. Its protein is CASSMTGNTEAFF.

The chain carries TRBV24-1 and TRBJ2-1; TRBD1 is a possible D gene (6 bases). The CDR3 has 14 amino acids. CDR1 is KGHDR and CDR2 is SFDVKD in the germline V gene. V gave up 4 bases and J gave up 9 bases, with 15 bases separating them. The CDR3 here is CATSERTALAEQFF. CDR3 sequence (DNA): TGTGCCACCAGTGAACGGACAGCGTTGGCTGAGCAGTTCTTC.

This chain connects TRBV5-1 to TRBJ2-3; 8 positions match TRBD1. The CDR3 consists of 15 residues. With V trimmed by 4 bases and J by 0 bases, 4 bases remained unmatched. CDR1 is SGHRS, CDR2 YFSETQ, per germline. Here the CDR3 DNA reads TGCGCCAGCAGCCAATGGACAGGGAGCACAGATACGCAGTATTTT. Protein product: CASSQWTGSTDTQYF. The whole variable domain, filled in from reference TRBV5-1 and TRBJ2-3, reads KAGVTQTPRYLIKTRGQQVTLSCSPISGHRSVSWYQQTPGQGLQFLFEYFSETQRNKGNFPGRFSGRQFSNSRSEMNVSTLELGDSALYLCASSQWTGSTDTQYFGPGTRLTVL.

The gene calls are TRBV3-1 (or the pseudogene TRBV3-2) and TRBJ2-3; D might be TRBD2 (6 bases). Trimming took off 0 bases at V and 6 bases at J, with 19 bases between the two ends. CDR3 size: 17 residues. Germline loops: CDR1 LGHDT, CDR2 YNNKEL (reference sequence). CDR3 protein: CASSQEGDFRESDTQYF. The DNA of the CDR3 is TGTGCCAGCAGCCAAGAGGGGGACTTCCGCGAATCGGATACGCAGTATTTT.

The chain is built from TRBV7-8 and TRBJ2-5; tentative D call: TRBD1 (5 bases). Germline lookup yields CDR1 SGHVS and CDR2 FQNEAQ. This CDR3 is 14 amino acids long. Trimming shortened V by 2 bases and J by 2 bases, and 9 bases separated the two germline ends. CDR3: CASSLFTGQETQYF. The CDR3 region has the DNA TGTGCCAGCAGCTTATTTACAGGTCAAGAGACCCAGTACTTC.

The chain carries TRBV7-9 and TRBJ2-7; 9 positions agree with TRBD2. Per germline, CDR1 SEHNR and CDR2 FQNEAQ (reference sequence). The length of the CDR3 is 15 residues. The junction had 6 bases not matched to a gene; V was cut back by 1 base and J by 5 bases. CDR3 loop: CASSLGSGSFDEQYF. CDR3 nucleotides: TGTGCCAGCAGCTTAGGTAGCGGGAGTTTCGACGAGCAGTACTTC. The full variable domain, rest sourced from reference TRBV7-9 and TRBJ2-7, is DTGVSQNPRHKITKRGQNVTFRCDPISEHNRLYWYRQTLGQGPEFLTYFQNEAQLEKSRLLSDRFSAERPKGSFSTLEIQRTEQGDSAMYLCASSLGSGSFDEQYFGPGTRLTVT.

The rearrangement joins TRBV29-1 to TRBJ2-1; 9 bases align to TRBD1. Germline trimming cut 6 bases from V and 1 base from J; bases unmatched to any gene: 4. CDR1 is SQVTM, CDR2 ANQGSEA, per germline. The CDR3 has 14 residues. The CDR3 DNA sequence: TGCAGCGTGCCACAGGGGGCATCCTACAATGAGCAGTTCTTC. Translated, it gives CSVPQGASYNEQFF.

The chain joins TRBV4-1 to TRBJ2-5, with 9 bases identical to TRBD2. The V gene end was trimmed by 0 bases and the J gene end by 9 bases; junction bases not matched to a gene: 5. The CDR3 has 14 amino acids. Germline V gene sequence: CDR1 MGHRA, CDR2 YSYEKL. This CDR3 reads CASSQEPSGTSQYF. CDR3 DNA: TGCGCCAGCAGCCAAGAACCTAGCGGGACGTCCCAGTACTTC.

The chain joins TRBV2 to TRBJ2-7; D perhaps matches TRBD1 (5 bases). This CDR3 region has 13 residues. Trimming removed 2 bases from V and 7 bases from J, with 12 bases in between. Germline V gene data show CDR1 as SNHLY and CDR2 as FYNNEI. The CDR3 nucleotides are TGTGCCAGCAGTGAACCCCGGACATTTGAGCAGTACTTC. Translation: CASSEPRTFEQYF.

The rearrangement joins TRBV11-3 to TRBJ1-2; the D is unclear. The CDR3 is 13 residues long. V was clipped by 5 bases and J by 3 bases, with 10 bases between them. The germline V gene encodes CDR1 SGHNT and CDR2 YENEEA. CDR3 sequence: CASSPGGYYGYTF. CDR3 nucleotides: TGTGCCAGCAGCCCCGGAGGATACTATGGCTACACCTTC.

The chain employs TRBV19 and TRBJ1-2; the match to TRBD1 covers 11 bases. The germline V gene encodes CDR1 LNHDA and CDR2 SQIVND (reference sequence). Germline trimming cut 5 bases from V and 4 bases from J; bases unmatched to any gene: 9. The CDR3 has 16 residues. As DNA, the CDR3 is TGTGCCAGTAGTCTCATCCGGGACAGGGGGACCTATGGCTACACCTTC. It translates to CASSLIRDRGTYGYTF. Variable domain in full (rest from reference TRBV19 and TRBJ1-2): DGGITQSPKYLFRKEGQNVTLSCEQNLNHDAMYWYRQDPGQGLRLIYYSQIVNDFQKGDIAEGYSVSREKKESFPLTVTSAQKNPTAFYLCASSLIRDRGTYGYTFGSGTRLTVV.

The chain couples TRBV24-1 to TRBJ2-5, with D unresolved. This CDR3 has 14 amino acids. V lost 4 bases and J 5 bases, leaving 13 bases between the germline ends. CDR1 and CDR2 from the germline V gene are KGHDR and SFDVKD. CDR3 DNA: TGTGCCACCAGTGAACCAAGCTCCGGGGAGACCCAGTACTTC. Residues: CATSEPSSGETQYF.

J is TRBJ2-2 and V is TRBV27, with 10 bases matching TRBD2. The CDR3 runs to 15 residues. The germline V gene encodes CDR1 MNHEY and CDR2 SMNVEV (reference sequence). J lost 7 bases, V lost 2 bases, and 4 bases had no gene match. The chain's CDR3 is CASSLLAGVYGELFF. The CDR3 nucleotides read TGTGCCAGCAGTTTACTAGCGGGAGTGTACGGGGAGCTGTTTTTT.

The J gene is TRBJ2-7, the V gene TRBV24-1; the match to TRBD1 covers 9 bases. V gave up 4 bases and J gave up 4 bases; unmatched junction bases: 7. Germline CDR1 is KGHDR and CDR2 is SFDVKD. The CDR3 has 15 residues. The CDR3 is CATSDPGTGQYEQYF. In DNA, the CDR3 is TGTGCCACCAGTGACCCCGGGACAGGGCAATACGAGCAGTACTTC.

Written as DNA, the CDR3 is TGTGCCAGCAGCCATTCGGTCGCCGACAATGAGCAGTTCTTC. It translates to CASSHSVADNEQFF. The chain couples TRBV11-2 to TRBJ2-1; D gene unclear. The CDR3 contains 14 residues. Germline-derived CDR1 and CDR2 are SGHAT and FQNNGV. V dropped 5 bases and J dropped 5 bases, with 13 bases sitting between them.

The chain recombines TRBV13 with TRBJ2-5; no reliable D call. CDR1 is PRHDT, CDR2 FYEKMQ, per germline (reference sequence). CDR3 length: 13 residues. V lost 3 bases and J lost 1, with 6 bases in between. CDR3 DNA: TGTGCCAGCAGCTTGGCCACCCAAGAGACCCAGTACTTC. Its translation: CASSLATQETQYF. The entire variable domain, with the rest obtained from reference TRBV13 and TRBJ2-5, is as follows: AAGVIQSPRHLIKEKRETATLKCYPIPRHDTVYWYQQGPGQDPQFLISFYEKMQSDKGSIPDRFSAQQFSDYHSELNMSSLELGDSALYFCASSLATQETQYFGPGTRLLVL.

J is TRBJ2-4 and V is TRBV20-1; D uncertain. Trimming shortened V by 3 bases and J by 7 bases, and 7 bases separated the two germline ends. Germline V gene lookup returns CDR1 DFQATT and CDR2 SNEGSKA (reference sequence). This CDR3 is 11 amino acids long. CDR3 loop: CSASDSNIQYF. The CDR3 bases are TGCAGTGCTAGCGATAGTAACATTCAGTACTTC.